The 13 T cell receptor beta chains below all came from one sample that was sequenced in a study of blood T cell repertoires in COVID-19. Measured with immunoSEQ multiplex PCR; TCRdb has only the in-frame clones, and not every one. Of some 110,000 clones listed, roughly 89% were seen once; the top ten hold more than 4.5%. The material sequenced was peripheral blood. These receptor sequences come from a human donor in a cohort sampled during active COVID-19.

The chain joins TRBV7-3 to TRBJ2-2; D remains ambiguous. Germline V gene lookup returns CDR1 SGHTA and CDR2 FQGTGA. The V and J ends lost 5 bases and 0 bases respectively, with 13 bases between them. The CDR3 covers 16 residues. The chain's CDR3 is CASSPLAETNTGELFF. CDR3 bases: TGTGCCAGCAGCCCCCTGGCGGAAACGAACACCGGGGAGCTGTTTTTT.

V and J are TRBV2 and TRBJ1-3, with TRBD1 matching over 8 bases. Per the germline V gene, CDR1 is SNHLY and CDR2 is FYNNEI. Trimming removed 6 bases from V and 2 bases from J; junction bases left unmatched: 0. CDR3 length: 13 amino acids. DNA of the CDR3: TGTGCCAGCAGCAGGGGGCCTGGAAACACCATATATTTT. As protein: CASSRGPGNTIYF.

This chain's CDR3 is CASSALSSNQPQHF. In DNA, the CDR3 is TGTGCCAGCAGTGCCCTAAGCTCCAATCAGCCCCAGCATTTT. This chain links TRBV2 with TRBJ1-5, with D unclear. This CDR3 is 14 amino acids long. V was trimmed by 4 bases and J by 3 bases, leaving 10 bases between them. Germline V gives CDR1 SNHLY, CDR2 FYNNEI.

The J gene is TRBJ2-5, the V gene TRBV5-1; the match to TRBD2 covers 9 bases. The CDR3 runs to 15 residues. J lost 4 bases, V lost 2 bases, and 6 bases had no gene match. Germline V lookup: CDR1 SGHRS, CDR2 YFSETQ. The CDR3 DNA is TGCGCCAGCAGCTTTAGCGGGAGTGGAGGAGAGACCCAGTACTTC. It specifies CASSFSGSGGETQYF.

The chain carries TRBV25-1 and TRBJ2-1; 14 bases agree with TRBD2. From germline, CDR1 is MGHDK and CDR2 SYGVNS. J gave up 2 bases and V 6 bases, and 9 bases lay outside the gene matches. The length of the CDR3 is 18 residues. The CDR3 DNA is TGTGCCAGCAGACCCGGGACTAGCGGGAGAATTACCTACAATGAGCAGTTCTTC. Residues: CASRPGTSGRITYNEQFF.

J is TRBJ2-7 and V is TRBV6-5, with D maybe TRBD1 (5 bases). Trimming removed 7 bases at V and 5 bases at J, with 15 bases between. The germline CDR1 and CDR2 sequences are MNHEY and SVGAGI. The CDR3 is 13 amino acids. CDR3 residues: CASKLAGSHEQYF. The CDR3 DNA reads TGTGCCAGCAAATTGGCAGGGTCTCACGAGCAGTACTTC.

V and J are TRBV5-6 and TRBJ2-4, with TRBD2 matching over 11 bases. The germline CDR1 and CDR2 sequences are SGHDT and YYEEEE. The CDR3 totals 19 residues. V was pared by 4 bases and J by 5 bases, with 17 bases of the junction left unmatched. The CDR3: CASSETSGGRVGNQNIQYF. In DNA, the CDR3 is TGTGCCAGCAGCGAAACTAGCGGGGGACGGGTTGGGAATCAAAACATTCAGTACTTC.

The chain combines TRBV4-1 with TRBJ1-3; 7 nucleotides line up with TRBD1. V trimming: 1 base; J trimming: 3 bases; junction bases outside the gene matches: 3. CDR1 and CDR2 (germline): MGHRA, YSYEKL. This CDR3 region has 15 residues. DNA of the CDR3: TGCGCCAGCAGCCAAGTAGGGGGCAGTGGAAACACCATATATTTT. Residues: CASSQVGGSGNTIYF.

The V gene is TRBV5-1, the J gene TRBJ1-4; D not resolved. V was cut by 0 bases and J by 2 bases, with 11 bases left in between. CDR3 length: 16 residues. The V gene's germline CDR1 is SGHRS and CDR2 YFSETQ. The CDR3 coding sequence is TGCGCCAGCAGCTTGGGGTCGGGTACGACTAATGAAAAACTGTTTTTT. This sequence encodes CASSLGSGTTNEKLFF.

As for this clone: Germline and junction disagree at one end, which may indicate a read error. CDR3 loop: CASIEGSSYNEQFF. CDR3 nucleotides: TGTGCCAGCATTGAAGGGAGCTCCTACAATGAGCAGTTCTTC. The V gene is TRBV2, the J gene TRBJ2-1; TRBD2 is a possible D gene (5 bases). CDR1 is SNHLY, CDR2 FYNNEI, per germline. The CDR3 extends over 14 amino acids. The whole variable domain, filled in from reference TRBV2 and TRBJ2-1, reads EPEVTQTPSHQVTQMGQEVILRCVPISNHLYFYWYRQILGQKVEFLVSFYNNEISEKSEIFDDQFSVERPDGSNFTLKIRSTKLEDSAMYFCASIEGSSYNEQFFGPGTRLTVL.

Written as DNA, the CDR3 is TGTGCCATCAGTGTTACCAACAGGGGTGGAGGACAGGAGACCCAGTACTTC. This translates into CAISVTNRGGGQETQYF. This chain joins TRBV10-3 and TRBJ2-5; 7 positions agree with TRBD1. This CDR3 comprises 17 residues. After removal of 4 bases from V and 5 bases from J, the junction contained 16 bases not matched to a gene. Per the germline V gene, CDR1 is ENHRY and CDR2 is SYGVKD.

The gene calls are TRBV5-5 and TRBJ1-5; D not certain. The germline V and J ends were trimmed by 4 bases and 7 bases, with 21 bases remaining between them. In germline, CDR1 is SGHKS, CDR2 YYEKEE (reference sequence). CDR3 length: 16 residues. CDR3: CASSPHWSQEGQPQHF. CDR3 nucleotides: TGTGCCAGCAGCCCCCACTGGAGCCAGGAGGGACAGCCCCAGCATTTT.

The CDR3 coding sequence is TGTGCCAGCAGCTTCCTGCGGGACAAGTTAGCGGGAGGGCCCGTAGCCAAAAACATTCAGTACTTC. Translation gives CASSFLRDKLAGGPVAKNIQYF. This chain uses TRBV6-6 with TRBJ2-4; TRBD2 matches at 11 bases. This CDR3 is 22 amino acids long. The V gene end was trimmed by 6 bases and the J gene end by 0 bases; junction bases not matched to a gene: 22. The germline V gene has CDR1 MNHNY and CDR2 SVGAGI (reference sequence).